This T cell receptor (beta chain) was sequenced during a study of T cell responses to AZD1222 COVID-19 vaccine. CDR1 SGHNT and CDR2 YYREEE come from the germline V gene (reference sequence). V gave up 3 bases and J gave up 2 bases; unmatched junction bases: 5. The CDR3 loop spans 15 amino acids. Only in-frame clones appear in the TCRdb table, and some are missing; sequencing was by immunoSEQ multiplex PCR. The sample carries 86,000 or so clones, 85% to 95% recorded once. The gene calls are TRBV5-4 and TRBJ2-7; 10 positions agree with TRBD1. The sequence was collected from an adult in good health. The material sequenced was peripheral blood, taken on day 0 of MenACWY control vaccination. CDR3 loop: CASSSGTGAAYEQYF. CDR3 sequence (DNA): TGTGCCAGCAGCTCTGGGACAGGGGCCGCCTACGAGCAGTACTTC. Combining the CDR3 with reference TRBV5-4 and TRBJ2-7 gives the whole variable domain ETGVTQSPTHLIKTRGQQVTLRCSSQSGHNTVSWYQQALGQGPQFIFQYYREEENGRGNFPPRFSGLQFPNYSSELNVNALELDDSALYLCASSSGTGAAYEQYFGPGTRLTVT.